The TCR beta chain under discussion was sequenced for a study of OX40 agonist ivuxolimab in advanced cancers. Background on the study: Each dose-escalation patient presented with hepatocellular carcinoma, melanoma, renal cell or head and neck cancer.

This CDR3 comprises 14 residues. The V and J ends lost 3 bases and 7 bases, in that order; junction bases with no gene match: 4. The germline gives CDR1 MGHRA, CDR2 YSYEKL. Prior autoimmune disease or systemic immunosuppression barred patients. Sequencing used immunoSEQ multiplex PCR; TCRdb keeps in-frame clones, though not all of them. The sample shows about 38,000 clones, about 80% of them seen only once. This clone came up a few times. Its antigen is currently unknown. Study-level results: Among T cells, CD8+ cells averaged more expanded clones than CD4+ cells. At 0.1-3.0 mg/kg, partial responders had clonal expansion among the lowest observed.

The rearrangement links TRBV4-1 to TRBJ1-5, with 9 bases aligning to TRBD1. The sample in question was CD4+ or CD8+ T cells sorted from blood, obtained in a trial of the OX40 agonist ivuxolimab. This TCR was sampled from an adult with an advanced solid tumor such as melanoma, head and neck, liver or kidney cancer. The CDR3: CASSQDRGGQPQHF. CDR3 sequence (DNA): TGCGCCAGCAGCCAGGACAGGGGTGGCCAGCCCCAGCATTTT.